This paragraph reports one TCR beta chain. Its target is not known. The data belong to a study of regulatory T cells in long-lasting Graves disease. Study-wide findings and caveats: TRBV28 was favored in persistent disease, as were TRBJ1-2 and TRBJ2-5. Persistent cases of Graves' showed reduced TCR diversity relative to newly diagnosed patients. Public clonotype sharing was higher in persistent than newly diagnosed patients.

Time point denoted: persistent/refractory GD, antithyroid drugs over 5 years with positive TRAb. Extracted RNA from PBMCs served as the source of the TCR library. Building of the TCR beta libraries involved iRepertoire HTBI primers and Arm-PCR of CDR3 regions. In the source study's methods: Identification of gene segments yielded 60 to 80 TRBV and about 14 TRBJ across samples. TCRdb passed the multiplex PCR reads through MiXCR, listing each CDR3 protein once. Here the V and J calls rest on TCRdb's processing, not on the authors' analysis. The table lists 450,000 or so distinct CDR3 sequences, 20% to 25% of them singletons. This CDR3 comprises 12 residues. The V gene lost 8 bases and the J gene lost 1 base, with 8 bases spanning the gap.

The rearrangement joins TRBV12-3 or TRBV12-4 to TRBJ2-5; D gene ambiguous. The source of this sequence is a female donor with Graves disease. The source was peripheral blood mononuclear cells (PBMCs), collected when the disease was refractory, from a patient treated with antithyroid drugs. The CDR3 here is CASAEIQETQYF. The CDR3 DNA follows: TGTGCCAGCGCAGAGATCCAAGAGACCCAGTACTTC.